The rows below give T cell receptor beta chains drawn from one sample of a study of long-term antiretroviral therapy in people with HIV. Repertoires were generated with immunoSEQ multiplex PCR, while TCRdb's copy carries only in-frame clones and drops some. The sample includes about 27,000 clones, approximately 80% of them seen just once. Sample: unsorted PBMCs, taken 3 years after starting antiretroviral therapy. The source of these receptors is a man aged 40-49 years with HIV. Both conserved end residues are part of each CDR3. The D gene is left open where the match is weak. Part of the rows lack a size; the others show once, few, many or a class for expanded clones.

>NA|TRBV7-6|NA|TRBJ1-5
CASSSGASGNQPQHF
TGTGCCAGCAGCTCCGGTGCGTCGGGGAATCAGCCCCAGCATTTT
>NA|TRBV10-2|NA|TRBJ2-1
CANPNRTKTDSGHQQFF
TGCGCCAACCCAAATCGGACTAAGACGGATTCGGGTCATCAGCAGTTCTTC
>TRBD2|TRBV9|NA|TRBJ2-5
CASSVGGGRETQYF
TGTGCCAGCAGCGTAGGGGGGGGGAGAGAGACCCAGTACTTC
>TRBD1|TRBV27|NA|TRBJ1-5
CASADRVGAQPQHF
TGTGCCAGCGCAGACAGGGTGGGCGCTCAGCCCCAGCATTTT
>TRBD2|TRBV4-1|NA|TRBJ2-7
CASSQGPSGGSYEQYF
TGCGCCAGCAGCCAAGGCCCTAGCGGGGGGAGCTACGAGCAGTACTTC
>NA|TRBV27|NA|TRBJ2-1
CASRTLGLSSSSYNEQFF
TGTGCCAGCAGAACCTTGGGCCTATCCTCAAGCTCCTACAATGAGCAGTTCTTC
>NA|TRBV7-3|few|TRBJ2-3
CASSLVGGAADTQYF
TGTGCCAGCAGCCTGGTCGGGGGCGCAGCAGATACGCAGTATTTT
>NA|TRBV4-1|NA|TRBJ1-2
CASSQEISVYYGYTF
TGCGCCAGCAGCCAAGAAATATCAGTGTACTATGGCTACACCTTC
>NA|TRBV6-6|NA|TRBJ2-6
CASSRSSGANVLTF
TGTGCCAGCAGCCGATCCTCTGGGGCCAACGTCCTGACTTTC
>NA|TRBV10-3|NA|TRBJ2-3
CAINNRASTDTQYF
TGTGCCATCAATAACAGGGCAAGCACAGATACGCAGTATTTT
>NA|TRBV7-2|NA|TRBJ1-5
CASSLAGGNQPQHF
TGTGCCAGCAGCTTAGCTGGTGGGAATCAGCCCCAGCATTTT
>TRBD1|TRBV7-9|NA|TRBJ1-1
CASSLAGQGSAEAFF
TGTGCCAGCAGCTTAGCGGGACAGGGGTCTGCTGAAGCTTTCTTT
>TRBD1|TRBV13|NA|TRBJ1-1
CASSLPSGGYTEAFF
TGTGCCAGCAGCTTACCCTCAGGGGGATATACTGAAGCTTTCTTT
>NA|TRBV7-3|NA|TRBJ2-2
CASSLRQGENTGELFF
TGTGCCAGCAGCTTAAGGCAGGGAGAGAACACCGGGGAGCTGTTTTTT
>NA|TRBV27|NA|TRBJ1-1
CASSLLGGRNTEAFF
TGTGCCAGCAGTTTATTAGGCGGCCGGAACACTGAAGCTTTCTTT
>TRBD2|TRBV6-1|NA|TRBJ2-1
CASSESFSGGYEQFF
TGTGCCAGCAGTGAATCGTTTAGCGGGGGCTATGAGCAGTTCTTC
>TRBD1|TRBV29-1|once|TRBJ2-7
CSAGQDFSYEQYF
TGCAGCGCAGGACAGGACTTCTCCTACGAGCAGTACTTC
>NA|TRBV6-5|NA|TRBJ2-5
CASSYVGHTEETQYF
TGTGCCAGCAGTTACGTGGGACACACTGAAGAGACCCAGTACTTC
>NA|TRBV7-9|once|TRBJ2-1
CASSFPSRGGESSYNEQFF
TGTGCCAGCAGCTTTCCTAGTCGGGGTGGGGAGAGCTCCTACAATGAGCAGTTCTTC
>TRBD2|TRBV7-2|NA|TRBJ2-2
CASSLVAGAGGELFF
TGTGCCAGCAGCTTAGTAGCGGGAGCCGGCGGGGAGCTGTTTTTT
>NA|TRBV2|NA|TRBJ2-5
CASNEGGSYQETQYF
TGTGCCAGCAACGAAGGGGGATCGTACCAAGAGACCCAGTACTTC
>TRBD1|TRBV9|NA|TRBJ1-2
CASSEGTGSSGYTF
TGTGCCAGCAGCGAGGGGACAGGGTCGTCTGGCTACACCTTC
>NA|TRBV29-1|NA|TRBJ2-5
CSVVWGTQYF
TGCAGCGTTGTTTGGGGGACCCAGTACTTC
>NA|TRBV2|NA|TRBJ1-1
CASSGLGYEAFF
TGTGCCAGCAGTGGATTAGGGTACGAAGCTTTCTTT
>NA|TRBV18|NA|TRBJ2-5
CASSRTGLSGAETQYF
TGTGCCAGCTCACGAACAGGGCTTTCTGGGGCAGAGACCCAGTACTTC
>TRBD1|TRBV7-9|NA|TRBJ2-5
CASELIGGTGGAQETQYF
TGTGCCAGCGAACTTATCGGAGGGACAGGGGGCGCGCAGGAGACCCAGTACTTC
>NA|TRBV19|NA|TRBJ1-1
CASSMQGRGTEAFF
TGTGCCAGTAGTATGCAGGGTAGGGGCACTGAAGCTTTCTTT
>TRBD1|TRBV19|NA|TRBJ1-1
CASSIFWTGDTEAFF
TGTGCCAGTAGTATTTTCTGGACAGGGGACACTGAAGCTTTCTTT
>NA|TRBV6-1|NA|TRBJ2-3
CASRERFGGLRTDTQYF
TGTGCCAGCAGAGAAAGATTCGGAGGGCTCCGCACAGATACGCAGTATTTT
>NA|TRBV5-4|NA|TRBJ2-7
CASSPPGGGRQNEQYF
TGTGCCAGCAGCCCCCCAGGGGGGGGCCGACAGAACGAGCAGTACTTC
>NA|TRBV12-5|NA|TRBJ2-5
CASGSPMGETQYF
TGTGCTAGTGGCTCCCCAATGGGGGAGACCCAGTACTTC
>NA|TRBV19|NA|TRBJ1-3
CASSIRGGALGNTIYF
TGTGCCAGTAGTATACGCGGGGGCGCCCTCGGAAACACCATATATTTT
>NA|TRBV18|NA|TRBJ1-5
CASSPQSNQPQHF
TGTGCCAGCTCACCACAGTCCAATCAGCCCCAGCATTTT
>NA|TRBV18|NA|TRBJ1-2
CASSPVGYGYTF
TGTGCCAGCTCACCAGTCGGGTATGGCTACACCTTC
>TRBD1|TRBV28|NA|TRBJ1-1
CASSQGATAFF
TGTGCCAGCAGTCAGGGGGCGACTGCTTTCTTT
>TRBD1|TRBV5-8|few|TRBJ2-1
CASSLVAQGKFF
TGTGCCAGCAGCTTGGTTGCACAGGGGAAGTTCTTC
>TRBD1|TRBV5-1|NA|TRBJ2-3
CASSMSRQGALTADTQYF
TGCGCCAGCAGCATGAGCCGACAGGGGGCGTTAACGGCAGATACGCAGTATTTT
>NA|TRBV5-1|NA|TRBJ2-5
CASSGNSALGETQYF
TGCGCCAGCAGCGGAAACTCCGCCTTGGGAGAGACCCAGTACTTC
>TRBD2|TRBV5-8|once|TRBJ2-7
CASSLGIAGDYEQYF
TGTGCCAGCAGCTTGGGGATAGCGGGAGACTACGAGCAGTACTTC
>NA|TRBV2|NA|TRBJ2-3
CASSLRDTQYF
TGTGCCAGCAGCCTGCGAGATACGCAGTATTTT
>NA|TRBV9|NA|TRBJ2-7
CASSAEGGYTYEQYF
TGTGCCAGCAGTGCCGAGGGGGGATATACCTACGAGCAGTACTTC
>NA|TRBV11-2|NA|TRBJ2-2
CASSFSLQGYTGELFF
TGTGCCAGCAGCTTTAGTTTGCAGGGCTACACCGGGGAGCTGTTTTTT
>NA|TRBV15|once|TRBJ2-1
CATSRDGGGGEQFF
TGTGCCACCAGCAGAGATGGAGGGGGCGGTGAGCAGTTCTTC
>NA|TRBV7-9|NA|TRBJ2-1
CASSLREQFF
TGTGCCAGCAGCTTGCGCGAGCAGTTCTTC
>NA|TRBV9|NA|TRBJ1-6
CASSVGSSPLHF
TGTGCCAGCAGCGTAGGGAGTTCACCCCTCCACTTT
>NA|TRBV7-4|NA|TRBJ2-6
CASSLSLTGTICVLTF
TGTGCCAGCAGCTTAAGTCTTACAGGGACTATCTGCGTCCTGACTTTC
>NA|TRBV9|NA|TRBJ2-7
CASGGGGWDEQYF
TGTGCCAGCGGGGGAGGGGGTTGGGACGAGCAGTACTTC
>TRBD1|TRBV7-9|few|TRBJ2-7
CASSPAQGPLFEQYF
TGTGCCAGCAGCCCCGCACAGGGGCCCCTCTTCGAGCAGTACTTC
>NA|TRBV7-9|NA|TRBJ2-7
CASSLAGGAVGEQYF
TGTGCCAGCAGCTTAGCCGGTGGGGCGGTAGGCGAGCAGTACTTC
>TRBD1|TRBV5-1|NA|TRBJ2-5
CASSLVQGAPETQYF
TGCGCCAGCAGCTTGGTCCAGGGGGCGCCGGAGACCCAGTACTTC
>NA|TRBV4-2|NA|TRBJ2-2
CASSHLGTGELFF
TGTGCCAGCAGCCACCTGGGAACCGGGGAGCTGTTTTTT
>TRBD1|TRBV4-1|NA|TRBJ2-7
CASSQLDRTPSSYEQYF
TGCGCCAGCAGCCAATTGGACAGGACTCCGAGCTCCTACGAGCAGTACTTC